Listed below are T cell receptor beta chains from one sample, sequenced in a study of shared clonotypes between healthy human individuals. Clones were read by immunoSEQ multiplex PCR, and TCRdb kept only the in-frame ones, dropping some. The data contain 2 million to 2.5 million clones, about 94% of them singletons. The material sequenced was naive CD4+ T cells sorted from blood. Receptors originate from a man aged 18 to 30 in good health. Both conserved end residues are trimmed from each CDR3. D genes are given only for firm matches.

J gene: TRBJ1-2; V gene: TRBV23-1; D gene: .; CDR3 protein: ASSQSGTQARH
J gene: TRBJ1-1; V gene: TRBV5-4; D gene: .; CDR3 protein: ASSGNQIEAF
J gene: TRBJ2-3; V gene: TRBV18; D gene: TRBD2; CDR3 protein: ASSPGLAGGDTQY
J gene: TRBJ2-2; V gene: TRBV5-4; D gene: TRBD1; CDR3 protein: ASSLADRGWTGELF
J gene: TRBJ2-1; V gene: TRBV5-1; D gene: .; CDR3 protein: ASSLASPSYNEQF
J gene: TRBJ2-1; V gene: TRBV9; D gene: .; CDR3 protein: ASSVRSLASYNEQF
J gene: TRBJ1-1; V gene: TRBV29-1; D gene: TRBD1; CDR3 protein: SVRPGQGRNTEAF
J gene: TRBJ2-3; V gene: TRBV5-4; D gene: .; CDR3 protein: ASSNDMTGTDTQY
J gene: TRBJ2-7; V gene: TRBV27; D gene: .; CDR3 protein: ASSLFPGAGEQY
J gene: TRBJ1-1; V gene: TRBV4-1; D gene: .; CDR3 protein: ASSPRRQYNTEAF
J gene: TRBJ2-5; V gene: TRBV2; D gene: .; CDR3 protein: ASRTMPGGALGETQY
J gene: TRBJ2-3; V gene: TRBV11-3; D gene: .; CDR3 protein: ASSSGLTTDTQY
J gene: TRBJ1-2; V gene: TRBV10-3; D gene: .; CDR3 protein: ATAEVSGQIRGYT
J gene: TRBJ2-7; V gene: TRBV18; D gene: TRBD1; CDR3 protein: ASSPAGQGGFRDEQY
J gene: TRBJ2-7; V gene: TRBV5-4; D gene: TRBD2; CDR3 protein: ASSLGLAGVEQY
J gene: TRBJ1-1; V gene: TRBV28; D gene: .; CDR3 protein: ASTGTVNTEAF
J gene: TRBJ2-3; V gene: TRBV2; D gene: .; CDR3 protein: ASRLDPGTDTQY
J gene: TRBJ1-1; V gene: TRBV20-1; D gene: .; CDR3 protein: SATVNTEAF
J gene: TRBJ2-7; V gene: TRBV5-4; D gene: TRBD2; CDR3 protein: ASSPRGGAYYEQY
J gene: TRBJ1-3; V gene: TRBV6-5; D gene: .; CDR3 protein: ATRFGGASGNTIY
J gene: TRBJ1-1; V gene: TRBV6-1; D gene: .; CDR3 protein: ASNSPDRRNTEAF
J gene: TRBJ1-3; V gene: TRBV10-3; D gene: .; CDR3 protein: AISESGGISGNTIY
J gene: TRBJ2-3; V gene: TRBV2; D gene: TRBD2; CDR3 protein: ASSVVGLAELPSGKNTQY
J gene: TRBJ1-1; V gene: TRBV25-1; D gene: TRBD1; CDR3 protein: ASSEWDRQNTEAF
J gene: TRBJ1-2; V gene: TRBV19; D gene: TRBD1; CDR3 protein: ASQGQANGYT
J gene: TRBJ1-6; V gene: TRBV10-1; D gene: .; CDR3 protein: ASSESLKSPLH
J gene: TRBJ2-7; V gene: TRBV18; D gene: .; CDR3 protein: ASSPGGLMYEQY
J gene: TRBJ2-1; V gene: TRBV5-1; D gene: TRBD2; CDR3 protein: ASRPQAGGPYNEQF
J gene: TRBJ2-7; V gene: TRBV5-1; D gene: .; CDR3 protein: ASSLFGPYEQY
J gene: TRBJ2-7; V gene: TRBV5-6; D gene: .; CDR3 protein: ASSLVGFEQY
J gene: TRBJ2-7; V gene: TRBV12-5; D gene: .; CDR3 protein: ASGLGGSEQY
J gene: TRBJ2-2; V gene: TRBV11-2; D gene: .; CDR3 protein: ASSLTGTGELF
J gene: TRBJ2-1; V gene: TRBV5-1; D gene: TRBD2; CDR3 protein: ASSLVASGRVHNEQF
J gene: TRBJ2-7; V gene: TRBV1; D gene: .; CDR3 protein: TSSQTLRLAGGRQY
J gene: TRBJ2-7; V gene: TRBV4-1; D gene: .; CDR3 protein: ASSQDRGGHSNYEQY
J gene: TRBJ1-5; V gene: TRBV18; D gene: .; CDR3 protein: ASSPPGGHTGGYSNQPQH
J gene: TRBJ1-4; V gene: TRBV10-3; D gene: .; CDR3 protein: AISVEGEKLF
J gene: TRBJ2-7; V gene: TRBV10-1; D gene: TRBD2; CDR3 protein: ASSESRITSGLSYEQY
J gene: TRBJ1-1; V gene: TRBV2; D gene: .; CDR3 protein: ASSADRNTEAF
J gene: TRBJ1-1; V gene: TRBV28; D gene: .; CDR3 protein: ASNSPGPGTEAF
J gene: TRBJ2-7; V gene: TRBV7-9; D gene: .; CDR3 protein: ASSLPPSEEQY
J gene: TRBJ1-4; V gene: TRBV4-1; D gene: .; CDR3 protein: ASSQVINIANEKLF
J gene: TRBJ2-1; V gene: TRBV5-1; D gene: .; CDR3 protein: ASRHSILNEQF
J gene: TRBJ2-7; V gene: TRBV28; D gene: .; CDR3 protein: ASSLYGGTGPEQY
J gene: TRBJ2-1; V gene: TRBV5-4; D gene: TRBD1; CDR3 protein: ASSLQGVNEQF
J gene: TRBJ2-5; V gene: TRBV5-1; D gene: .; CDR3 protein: ASSAGVTGETQY
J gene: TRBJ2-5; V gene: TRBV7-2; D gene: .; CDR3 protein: ASSGSLMTRGTTQY
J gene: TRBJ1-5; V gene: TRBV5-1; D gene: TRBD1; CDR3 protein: ASSLEGQRNQPQH
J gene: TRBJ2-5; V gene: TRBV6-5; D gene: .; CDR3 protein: ASREGQVRGAQY
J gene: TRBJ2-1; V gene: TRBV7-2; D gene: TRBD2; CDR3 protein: ASSQVAGLAGSYNEQF
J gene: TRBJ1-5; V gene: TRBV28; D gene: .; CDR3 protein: ASRGGINQPQH
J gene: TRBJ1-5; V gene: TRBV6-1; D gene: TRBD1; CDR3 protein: ASSGGQGQSQPQH
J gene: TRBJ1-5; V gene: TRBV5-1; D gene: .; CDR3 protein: ASSLNPNQPQH